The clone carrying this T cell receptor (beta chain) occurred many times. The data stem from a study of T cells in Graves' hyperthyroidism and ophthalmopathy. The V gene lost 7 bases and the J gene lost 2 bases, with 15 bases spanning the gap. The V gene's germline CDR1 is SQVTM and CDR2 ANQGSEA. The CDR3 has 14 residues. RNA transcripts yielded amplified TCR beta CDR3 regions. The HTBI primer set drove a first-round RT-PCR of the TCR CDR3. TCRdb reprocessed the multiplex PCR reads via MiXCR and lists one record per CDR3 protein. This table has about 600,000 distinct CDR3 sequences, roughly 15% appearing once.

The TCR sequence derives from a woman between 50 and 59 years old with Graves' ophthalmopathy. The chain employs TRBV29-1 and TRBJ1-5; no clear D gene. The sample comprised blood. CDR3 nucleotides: TGCAGCGCAGCCCTCCGGGGAGGCAATCAGCCCCAGCATTTT. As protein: CSAALRGGNQPQHF.